The 5 T cell receptor beta chains presented below share a single source sample, sequenced in a study of blood T cell repertoires in COVID-19. Produced via immunoSEQ multiplex PCR; TCRdb's table is partial and in-frame only. The sample lists about 250,000 clones, about 85% occurring once. The sequencing sample was made of peripheral blood. All receptors derive from a man aged 18 to 30 with active or convalescent COVID-19.

The V gene is TRBV5-6, the J gene TRBJ1-5; TRBD1 matches 8 bases. Losses at the gene ends were 2 bases for V and 4 bases for J; bases not matched to a gene: 8. Germline V gene data show CDR1 as SGHDT and CDR2 as YYEEEE. The CDR3 is made up of 16 amino acids. The chain's CDR3 is CASSLQGGRTNQPQHF. CDR3 bases: TGTGCCAGCAGCTTACAGGGGGGGAGGACAAATCAGCCCCAGCATTTT.

This chain uses TRBV28 with TRBJ2-7, with 10 positions matching TRBD1. The CDR3 runs 15 residues. Germline CDR1 MDHEN, CDR2 SYDVKM. After removal of 6 bases from V and 2 bases from J, the junction contained 7 bases not matched to a gene. In DNA form, the CDR3 reads TGTGCCAGCAGGACCCCGACAGGGGGCCCCTACGAGCAGTACTTC. It encodes CASRTPTGGPYEQYF.

The rearrangement links TRBV15 to TRBJ2-7; tentative D call: TRBD1 (5 bases). Germline V CDR1 and CDR2: LNHNV, YYDKDF (reference sequence). The CDR3 extends over 13 amino acids. V was clipped by 2 bases and J by 3 bases, with 8 bases between them. This CDR3 reads CATSRPQGYEQYF. DNA of the CDR3: TGTGCCACCAGCAGACCGCAGGGCTACGAGCAGTACTTC.

The chain carries TRBV7-2 and TRBJ1-2; 9 bases map to TRBD1. V shed 2 bases and J 5 bases; nucleotides not matched to a gene: 6. The germline V gene has CDR1 SGHTA and CDR2 FQGNSA. The CDR3 extends over 15 amino acids. CDR3 sequence reads: CASSLTGTGLYGYTF. The CDR3 DNA reads as TGTGCCAGCAGCTTAACTGGGACAGGGCTTTATGGCTACACCTTC.

CDR3 sequence reads: CASIAPTNTEAFF. DNA of the CDR3: TGTGCCAGCATCGCACCTACGAACACTGAAGCTTTCTTT. The genes are TRBV6-5 and TRBJ1-1; D call uncertain. The V end was cut by 7 bases, the J end by 1 base, with 10 bases between. In germline, CDR1 is MNHEY, CDR2 SVGAGI. The CDR3 has 13 residues.